This T cell receptor (beta chain) comes out of a study of shared clonotypes between healthy human individuals (dated by TCRdb to about 2020). Regarding the complete study: The cohort included three men and a couple of women between 18 and 49 years of age. For each donor, three plates each were used for CD4 naive and CD4 memory, two plates were used for CD8 naive, and one plate was used for CD8 memory. Libraries were prepared and TCR repertoires were sequenced by different laboratories using diverse techniques, in order to increase sequencing depth and limit assay-specific biases. Between about 0.8 and 9 billion PBMCs per donor were obtained by leukapheresis. The study deeply sequenced blood TCR repertoires of roughly five healthy adults to estimate repertoire size and the extent of clonotype sharing between individuals.

Healthy HIV-negative adults with no recently reported acute infections or vaccinations were included as donors. Only Caucasian adults living in Nashville, Tennessee, USA were represented among the donors. CD4+ T cells were enriched by magnetic negative selection, after which naive cells were positively selected on CD45RA and the negative fraction was taken as the memory subset. After blood collection by leukapheresis, PBMCs were isolated using Ficoll-Histopaque density gradient centrifugation and then cryopreserved in the vapor phase of liquid nitrogen. Purity and quantity of every magnetically sorted T cell population were checked by analytical flow cytometry. Each sorted fraction had its genomic DNA isolated and then quantified by UV absorbance on a Nanodrop 2000c. Using the deep immunoSEQ assay, multiplex PCR amplified TCR CDR3 regions from genomic DNA. Genomic DNA extracted from each cell subset was distributed evenly over all wells of several immunoSEQ 96-well plates, and each plate served as one replicate. For sorted subsets, approximately 200 ng of genomic DNA, equivalent to about 30,000 T cell genomes, went into each replicate PCR. Purified libraries were quantified with a Qubit 3.0 fluorometer, sized on a Bioanalyzer 2100, and re-quantified with the KAPA Library Quantification kit. A separate single-read 150-cycle Illumina NextSeq 550 flow cell was used to sequence each immunoSEQ 96-well plate. Under the source paper's analysis protocol: Because the immunoSEQ output held only junctional sequences and lacked quality scores, the filtering could not match the filtering applied to full-length reads. To assign V/J genes and CDR3, sequences were annotated using PyIR, a Python wrapper for IgBLAST v1.9, with IMGT germline references. Any read was removed if the V/J assignment was weak (E-value above 1e-6), the CDR3 was missing, or the read contained stop codons, out-of-frame junctions, or ambiguous translated residues. V3J clonotypes were defined as sequences sharing the same inferred V gene, J gene, and CDR3 amino acid sequence. Percentage overlap between repertoires was calculated by dividing the number of shared unique clonotypes by the size of the smaller repertoire. RTK rarefaction, the Chao1 estimator, and Recon v2.1 estimates of unobserved clonotypes were used to assess repertoire richness. For all TCRbeta clonotypes obtained by the gDNA method from several donors, generation probabilities were computed with OLGA. TCRdb retrieved this table from immuneACCESS and kept in-frame rearrangements only. Not all clones are present; in checked studies, unresolved V genes account for under half, and no reason is known for the remainder. V and J calls and clone size are given by that table; D and trimming were obtained from the DNA. Counted in this sample were about 300,000 clones; about 74% of them appeared once. The ten largest make up about a tenth of the sample.

On this clone itself: It lacks a known antigen. The record has no base qualities; no much larger clone is one base away. The same CDR3 arises from other DNA sequences in this sample as well.

The CDR3, from cysteine to phenylalanine, totals 15 residues. Only the CDR3 region is kept as DNA, spanning 45 bases read in frame from base 1. Based on the germline V gene, the CDR1 and CDR2 sequences are SGHRS and YFSETQ. Trimming at the junction amounts to 1 base on V and 1 base on J, and the germline ends lie 10 bases apart. What the study reported, not specific to this receptor: Rarefaction of sorted-subset datasets indicated incomplete sequencing despite the large sequencing depth. The small number of donors limited the genetic and exposure-history diversity represented. Based on pairwise subsampling, the degree of clonotype sharing among donors was expected to be affected by sequencing depth. Compared with non-shared clonotypes, the clonotypes found in all four sorted-subset donors had higher generation probabilities. Naive subsets generally had larger estimated clonotype richness than memory subsets. When a handful of donors were compared, the shared fraction of clonotypes was 5% to 6.5% for naive CD4, more than 3% for naive CD8, 2% to 2.5% for memory CD4, and roughly 0.4% for memory CD8. Only blood was sampled, and tissue TCR repertoires likely differ from those in blood.

Recombination linked TRBV5-1 to TRBJ2-3; D gene: possibly TRBD1, on 5 matching bases. What was sequenced was memory CD4+ T cells sorted from blood. What the cell subset or site label conveys for this sample: CD45RA-negative fraction. This TCR came from a man under 40 in good health. This receptor carries the CDR3 CASSLRGLGTDTQYF. The DNA sequence is given as TGCGCCAGCAGCTTGAGGGGTCTAGGCACAGATACGCAGTATTTT. The variable domain in full, with residues beyond the CDR3 obtained from the reference TRBV5-1 and TRBJ2-3 genes, is KAGVTQTPRYLIKTRGQQVTLSCSPISGHRSVSWYQQTPGQGLQFLFEYFSETQRNKGNFPGRFSGRQFSNSRSEMNVSTLELGDSALYLCASSLRGLGTDTQYFGPGTRLTVL.